A single sample is the source of the 10 T cell receptor beta chains below, sequenced in a study of T-cell memory formation after mild COVID-19. In TCRdb, the 5' RACE reads were re-called with MiXCR into one record per CDR3 protein. Of 450,000 to 650,000 distinct CDR3 sequences listed, 20% to 25% are singletons. The sequenced sample was PBMCs or a T cell subset sorted from them (not recorded which). Receptors originate from an adult woman who had mild COVID-19 (a few samples of this study predate the infection). Cell type and time point are not known.

This chain connects TRBV4-2 to TRBJ2-7; the D gene is possibly TRBD2 (6 bases). Trimming took off 4 bases at V and 3 bases at J, with 13 bases between the two ends. Germline V CDR1 and CDR2: LGHNA, YNFKEQ. This CDR3 contains 14 residues. CDR3 sequence: CASSPLGSHYEQYF. The CDR3 coding sequence is TGTGCCAGCAGCCCGCTCGGGAGTCACTACGAGCAGTACTTC.

This chain links TRBV4-2 with TRBJ1-1; D is uncertain. The CDR3 extends over 14 amino acids. Germline assignment: CDR1 LGHNA and CDR2 YNFKEQ. V dropped 0 bases and J dropped 1 base, with 6 bases sitting between them. The CDR3 here is CASSQDVENTEAFF. CDR3 in DNA: TGTGCCAGCAGCCAAGATGTCGAGAACACTGAAGCTTTCTTT.

This CDR3 reads CASSFLEISYEQYF. CDR3 nucleotide sequence: TGTGCCAGCAGCTTCTTGGAGATCTCCTACGAGCAGTACTTC. The rearrangement links TRBV7-9 to TRBJ2-7; D gene unclear. The ends were cut back, 3 bases at V and 0 bases at J, with 9 bases in the middle. CDR3 length: 14 amino acids. Per the germline V gene, CDR1 is SEHNR and CDR2 is FQNEAQ (reference sequence).

This chain uses TRBV9 with TRBJ1-6; D perhaps matches TRBD1 (5 bases). V lost 0 bases, J lost 8 bases, and 15 bases lay in between. Germline CDR1 is SGDLS and CDR2 is YYNGEE. CDR3 size: 16 residues. The CDR3 DNA follows: TGTGCCAGCAGCGTAGAGGGAGCAGGGAGTGATTCACCCCTCCACTTT. This translates into CASSVEGAGSDSPLHF.

The chain links TRBV7-7 to TRBJ2-2, with D tentatively TRBD1 (5 bases). The V and J ends lost 2 bases and 3 bases respectively, with 16 bases between them. Looked up from germline, CDR1 is SSHAT and CDR2 is FNYEAQ (reference sequence). This CDR3 is 17 amino acids long. CDR3 residues: CASSLRAQGWDTGELFF. CDR3 nucleotide sequence: TGTGCCAGCAGCTTACGGGCCCAGGGCTGGGACACCGGGGAGCTGTTTTTT.

This clonotype was found a few times. The chain has TRBV5-1 and TRBJ1-2, with TRBD1 matching over 7 bases. CDR1 is SGHRS and CDR2 is YFSETQ in the germline V gene. V was clipped by 0 bases and J by 4 bases; unmatched bases: 6. This CDR3 is built from 15 residues. DNA for the CDR3: TGCGCCAGCAGCTTGGAGGGACAGCGACCCTATGGCTACACCTTC. Amino acid sequence: CASSLEGQRPYGYTF.

This chain links TRBV7-9 with TRBJ1-2; D may be TRBD1 (5 bases). The CDR3 contains 15 residues. V lost 1 base and J 0 bases, leaving 9 bases between the germline ends. Germline V CDR1 and CDR2: SEHNR, FQNEAQ (reference sequence). Here the CDR3 reads CASSLGQNPNYGYTF. In DNA, the CDR3 is TGTGCCAGCAGCTTAGGACAGAATCCTAACTATGGCTACACCTTC.

This clonotype was recorded a few times. The V and J genes are TRBV4-3 and TRBJ2-7, with D perhaps TRBD1 (6 bases). The CDR3 is made up of 15 amino acids. Germline CDR1 reads LGHNA; CDR2 reads YSLEER. V was shortened by 1 base and J by 0 bases, with 10 bases between the two germline ends. CDR3 loop: CASSQVLDSSYEQYF. DNA for the CDR3: TGCGCCAGCAGCCAAGTTTTGGACAGCTCCTACGAGCAGTACTTC.

The V call is TRBV2, the J call TRBJ1-6; no firm D call. Per germline, CDR1 SNHLY and CDR2 FYNNEI. V gave up 4 bases and J gave up 7 bases, with 20 bases separating them. This CDR3 comprises 17 residues. CDR3 sequence reads: CASSVWEASSGNSPLHF. CDR3 nucleotides: TGTGCCAGCAGTGTCTGGGAAGCTTCGTCAGGAAATTCACCCCTCCACTTT.

This clonotype came up a few times. The V call is TRBV29-1, the J call TRBJ2-1; D might be TRBD2 (6 bases). This CDR3 spans 15 amino acids. Trimming took 7 bases from V and 2 from J, leaving 18 bases between them. The germline CDR1 and CDR2 sequences are SQVTM and ANQGSEA. Written as DNA, the CDR3 is TGCAGCGCCTCACCACGGGGGACCACCTACAATGAGCAGTTCTTC. Translating gives CSASPRGTTYNEQFF.